This T cell receptor (beta chain) was sequenced in a study of blood T cell repertoires in COVID-19. Study background: Whether acute or convalescent, the COVID-19 samples came from the United States, Italy and Spain. PBMCs, B-cell-depleted T cells, or T cells provided the cDNA or gDNA that made up the material.

As originally analysed: Amplification from reference gene primers served as the basis for estimated nucleated cell counts. Clones were sequenced by immunoSEQ multiplex PCR, and TCRdb holds only the in-frame ones, with some missing. V, J and clone size are those of that table, while D and trimming were read from the DNA. The sample consists of over 150,000 clones, approximately 91% of them appearing once. The CDR3 consists of 12 residues. Trimming pared 3 bases from V and 6 bases from J, leaving 5 bases between. Per germline, CDR1 KGHSH and CDR2 LQKENI. Sequenced sample: peripheral blood. The rearrangement uses TRBV18 and TRBJ1-4, with D unclear. This receptor was taken from a man aged 45 to 65 with acute or convalescent COVID-19. This chain's CDR3 is CASSPQDEKLFF. Here the CDR3 DNA reads TGTGCCAGCTCACCGCAGGATGAAAAACTGTTTTTT.